What follows is one T cell receptor beta chain and its context. Antigen: not known. The data were obtained in a study of radiotherapy plus CTLA-4 blockade in lung cancer. V lost 5 bases and J lost 0, with 9 bases in between. The CDR3 is made up of 14 amino acids. Germline loops: CDR1 MDHEN, CDR2 SYDVKM. General study findings and limits: Early blood T cell clone changes and increased post-radiation serum interferon-beta were reportedly the strongest response predictors.

Clones were read by immunoSEQ multiplex PCR, and TCRdb kept only the in-frame ones, dropping some. The sample lists 50,000 to 75,000 clones, approximately 75% occurring once. The sequenced sample was peripheral blood, obtained from a patient treated with radiotherapy plus ipilimumab. The chain links TRBV28 to TRBJ2-3; D is unresolved. The clonotype originates from a human donor with non-small cell lung cancer who had a complete response to radiotherapy plus ipilimumab. Here the CDR3 reads CASSLGSSTDTQYF. The CDR3 region has the DNA TGTGCCAGCAGTCTCGGGTCTAGCACAGATACGCAGTATTTT.